The 21 T cell receptor beta chains reported below all come from one sample, sequenced in a study of blood T cell repertoires in COVID-19. Sequencing was performed with immunoSEQ multiplex PCR; in TCRdb, only in-frame clones are kept and a portion is missing. Of about 88,000 clones in the sample, 85% to 90% were seen once. Sequencing was carried out using peripheral blood. The receptors were gathered from a woman in her 70s with acute or convalescent COVID-19.

The rearrangement links TRBV6-5 to TRBJ2-7; 8 bases agree with TRBD2. V gave up 5 bases and J gave up 5 bases; unmatched junction bases: 8. Germline assignment: CDR1 MNHEY and CDR2 SVGAGI. CDR3 length: 14 amino acids. The CDR3 region is CASSMGAGGDEQYV. The DNA for the CDR3 is TGTGCCAGCAGTATGGGGGCGGGGGGCGACGAGCAGTACGTC.

CDR3 region: CSVAGTAQKGAQYF. CDR3 coding DNA: TGCAGCGTGGCCGGGACAGCCCAGAAGGGGGCCCAGTACTTC. The chain employs TRBV29-1 and TRBJ2-5; 7 bases match TRBD1. CDR1 SQVTM and CDR2 ANQGSEA come from the germline V gene. The CDR3 totals 14 residues. Losses at the gene ends were 6 bases for V and 9 bases for J; bases not matched to a gene: 16. Full variable domain (remainder filled in from reference TRBV29-1 and TRBJ2-5): SAVISQKPSRDICQRGTSLTIQCQVDSQVTMMFWYRQQPGQSLTLIATANQGSEATYESGFVIDKFPISRPNLTFSTLTVSNMSPEDSSIYLCSVAGTAQKGAQYFGPGTRLLVL.

This rearrangement joins TRBV28 to TRBJ2-1; a possible D gene is TRBD1 (7 bases). Germline V gene lookup returns CDR1 MDHEN and CDR2 SYDVKM. The CDR3 consists of 11 residues. The germline V and J ends were trimmed by 4 bases and 14 bases, with 12 bases remaining between them. The CDR3 spells CASSYDREEFF. The CDR3 nucleotides are TGTGCCAGCAGTTACGACAGGGAGGAGTTCTTC.

The V and J genes are TRBV11-2 and TRBJ1-5, with a tentative D call TRBD1 (5 bases). Germline CDR1 SGHAT, CDR2 FQNNGV. V shed 6 bases and J shed 4 bases, with 10 bases lying between them. This CDR3 has 13 amino acids. CDR3 in amino acids: CASSTDRNQPQHF. CDR3 nucleotide sequence: TGTGCCAGCAGTACAGACAGAAATCAGCCCCAGCATTTT.

The chain has TRBV7-8 and TRBJ1-5, with D unclear. The germline V and J ends were trimmed by 1 base and 4 bases, with 5 bases remaining between them. The germline V gene encodes CDR1 SGHVS and CDR2 FQNEAQ. The CDR3 consists of 13 residues. DNA of the CDR3: TGTGCCAGCAGCTTAGATCTGAATCAGCCCCAGCATTTT. Translated, it gives CASSLDLNQPQHF.

CDR3 nucleotide sequence: TGTGCCAGCTCACCACAAGACAGGAACACTGAAGCTTTCTTT. As protein: CASSPQDRNTEAFF. The rearrangement joins TRBV18 to TRBJ1-1; possibly TRBD1 for D (5 bases). The CDR3 contains 14 residues. Trimming took off 1 base at V and 1 base at J, with 7 bases between the two ends. CDR1 KGHSH and CDR2 LQKENI come from the germline V gene.

Worth noting for this clone: One end of the junction varies from germline; a read error may be responsible. The chain is built from TRBV3-1 (or the pseudogene TRBV3-2) and TRBJ1-1, with 7 positions matching TRBD1. CDR3 length equals 15 residues. Per germline, CDR1 LGHDT and CDR2 YNNKEL (reference sequence). The CDR3 sequence: CASSQAMGQNSEAFF. CDR3 nucleotide sequence: TGTGCCAGCAGCCAAGCAATGGGACAGAACTCTGAAGCTTTCTTT.

The rearrangement links TRBV6-5 to TRBJ1-5; a weak D match, TRBD1 (5 bases). The CDR3 loop spans 14 amino acids. CDR1 MNHEY and CDR2 SVGAGI come from the germline V gene. Trimming took 6 bases from V and 1 from J, leaving 10 bases between them. Here the CDR3 reads CASRTGGSNQPQHF. Written as DNA, the CDR3 is TGTGCCAGCAGGACCGGGGGGAGCAATCAGCCCCAGCATTTT.

This chain links TRBV7-8 with TRBJ2-7, with D possibly TRBD1 on 5 matching bases. Germline V lookup: CDR1 SGHVS, CDR2 FQNEAQ. The CDR3 covers 13 residues. V lost 0 bases to trimming and J lost 7 bases, with 10 bases between them. CDR3 nucleotides: TGTGCCAGCAGCTTAGCTCCGACAGCGGAGCAGTACGTC. Translation gives CASSLAPTAEQYV.

V is TRBV7-2 and J is TRBJ2-5; the D is unclear. Per germline, CDR1 SGHTA and CDR2 FQGNSA. V was pared by 5 bases and J by 0 bases, with 10 bases between. The CDR3 loop spans 14 amino acids. The DNA for the CDR3 is TGTGCCAGCAGCCCCCCACCGGACCAAGAGACCCAGTACTTC. Translation gives CASSPPPDQETQYF.

This chain links TRBV10-3 with TRBJ2-2, with D perhaps matching TRBD2 (5 bases). CDR3 length: 18 amino acids. The germline V gene encodes CDR1 ENHRY and CDR2 SYGVKD. V gave up 0 bases and J gave up 4 bases, with 18 bases separating them. The DNA of the CDR3 is TGTGCCATCAGTGAGTCTTATAGGGCGGGCCCCCGCACCGGGGAGCTGTTTTTT. Its translation is CAISESYRAGPRTGELFF.

J is TRBJ2-3 and V is TRBV2; the match to TRBD2 covers 8 bases. Germline trimming cut 2 bases from V and 9 bases from J; bases unmatched to any gene: 4. From germline, CDR1 is SNHLY and CDR2 FYNNEI. The length of the CDR3 is 13 residues. DNA for the CDR3: TGTGCCAGCAGTGAATTGGTAGCGGGGACGCAGTATTTT. Encoded protein: CASSELVAGTQYF.

The genes are TRBV7-9 and TRBJ2-7; TRBD2 aligns across 9 bases. The V gene's germline CDR1 is SEHNR and CDR2 FQNEAQ (reference sequence). This CDR3 is built from 14 residues. The junction had 4 bases not matched to a gene; V was cut back by 4 bases and J by 3 bases. Here the CDR3 DNA reads TGTGCCAGCAGCTATAGCGGGGGCAACTACGAGCAGTACGTC. It encodes CASSYSGGNYEQYV.

This chain uses TRBV29-1 with TRBJ2-1; D possibly corresponds to TRBD1 (8 bases). V lost 4 bases to trimming and J lost 9 bases, with 19 bases between them. The CDR3 contains 14 residues. Germline CDR1 is SQVTM and CDR2 is ANQGSEA. The CDR3 loop is CSVGWGGQVGEQFF. DNA of the CDR3: TGCAGCGTTGGATGGGGGGGACAGGTTGGTGAGCAGTTCTTC.

The chain is built from TRBV7-6 and TRBJ1-6, with D possibly matching TRBD1 (5 bases). The CDR3 is 18 residues long. From germline, CDR1 is SGHVS and CDR2 FNYEAQ. Trimming shortened V by 0 bases and J by 4 bases, and 16 bases separated the two germline ends. The DNA of the CDR3 is TGTGCCAGCAGCTTAGCTCCCGATCCCAGGGCGTATAATTCACCCCTCCACTTT. This translates into CASSLAPDPRAYNSPLHF. Using reference TRBV7-6 and TRBJ1-6 for the parts outside the CDR3, the full variable domain is GAGVSQSPRYKVTKRGQDVALRCDPISGHVSLYWYRQALGQGPEFLTYFNYEAQQDKSGLPNDRFSAERPEGSISTLTIQRTEQRDSAMYRCASSLAPDPRAYNSPLHFGNGTRLTVT.

This chain connects TRBV7-6 to TRBJ2-2, with 10 bases aligning to TRBD1. Germline loops: CDR1 SGHVS, CDR2 FNYEAQ. The CDR3 extends over 14 amino acids. V lost 4 bases, J lost 5 bases, and 1 base stayed unmatched. The CDR3 DNA follows: TGTGCCAGCAGCTCGGGACAGGGGACCGGGGAGCTGTTTTTT. Its protein is CASSSGQGTGELFF.

The CDR3 region has the DNA TGTGCCAGTAGCGAGTCTGGAAACACCATATATTTT. Its translation is CASSESGNTIYF. The chain links TRBV19 to TRBJ1-3, with no clear D. Germline CDR1 and CDR2: LNHDA and SQIVND (reference sequence). The V gene lost 6 bases and the J gene lost 1 base, with 4 bases spanning the gap. The CDR3 has 12 residues.

J is TRBJ1-1 and V is TRBV3-1 (or the pseudogene TRBV3-2); D possibly corresponds to TRBD1 (6 bases). CDR1 is LGHDT, CDR2 YNNKEL, per germline (reference sequence). The germline V and J ends were trimmed by 4 bases and 3 bases, with 15 bases remaining between them. The CDR3 extends over 15 amino acids. In DNA, the CDR3 is TGTGCCAGCAGCCTATGGCGGGGGCCCGACACTGAAGCTTTCTTT. It encodes CASSLWRGPDTEAFF.

V is TRBV27 and J is TRBJ2-1; 9 positions match TRBD1. Germline CDR1 and CDR2: MNHEY and SMNVEV (reference sequence). Trimming removed 6 bases from V and 11 bases from J; junction bases left unmatched: 23. CDR3 length: 18 residues. The CDR3 loop is CASSRTVTGGTPVGKQFF. The CDR3 DNA reads as TGTGCCAGCAGCCGAACTGTTACAGGGGGCACTCCCGTTGGTAAGCAGTTCTTC.

This clone was found a few times. V is TRBV7-9 and J is TRBJ1-2, with 8 bases identical to TRBD1. The CDR3 runs to 15 residues. Germline-derived CDR1 and CDR2 are SEHNR and FQNEAQ (reference sequence). After removal of 1 base from V and 8 bases from J, the junction contained 9 bases not matched to a gene. The CDR3 nucleotides are TGTGCCAGCAGCTTAGTCGCCAGGGGGCTGTACGGCTACACCTTC. Protein sequence: CASSLVARGLYGYTF.

V is TRBV6-2 or TRBV6-3 and J is TRBJ1-1; tentative D call: TRBD1 (5 bases). This CDR3 comprises 14 residues. Germline V gene data show CDR1 as MNHEY and CDR2 as SVGEGT. V lost 4 bases and J lost 1, with 10 bases in between. The CDR3 sequence: CASSSGFRNTEAFF. Here the CDR3 DNA reads TGTGCCAGCAGTTCAGGGTTTCGGAACACTGAAGCTTTCTTT.